This entry lists 9 T cell receptor beta chains sequenced from one sample in a study of blood T cell repertoires in COVID-19. Clones were sequenced by immunoSEQ multiplex PCR, and TCRdb holds only the in-frame ones, with some missing. The data contain about 320,000 clones, roughly 90% of them singletons. Sequencing was performed on PBMCs or T cells enriched from blood (not recorded which). The source of these receptors is a man in his sixties who had recovered from COVID-19.

CDR3 loop: CASSQDSGLAGGPFTGELFF. CDR3 nucleotide sequence: TGCGCCAGCAGCCAAGATAGTGGACTAGCGGGAGGGCCTTTTACCGGGGAGCTGTTTTTT. V is TRBV4-1 and J is TRBJ2-2; the match to TRBD2 covers 15 bases. After removal of 0 bases from V and 5 bases from J, the junction contained 10 bases not matched to a gene. The CDR3 is 20 residues long. Germline V gene sequence: CDR1 MGHRA, CDR2 YSYEKL.

The chain couples TRBV7-9 to TRBJ2-1, with 7 bases identical to TRBD1. The length of the CDR3 is 17 residues. V shed 4 bases, J shed 4 bases, and the junction held 13 bases outside the gene matches. CDR1 and CDR2 (germline): SEHNR, FQNEAQ (reference sequence). The CDR3 DNA follows: TGTGCCAGCAGCTCCACAACACAGGGGATTAGGTACAATGAGCAGTTCTTC. Translated, it gives CASSSTTQGIRYNEQFF.

The rearrangement links TRBV5-4 to TRBJ1-2, with TRBD1 as a possible D gene (6 bases). CDR3 length: 15 amino acids. The V end was cut by 1 base, the J end by 4 bases, with 14 bases between. Germline V gives CDR1 SGHNT, CDR2 YYREEE (reference sequence). The CDR3 DNA is TGTGCCAGCAGCTTGAAGGGGGTGCGTCCCTATGGCTACACCTTC. This codes for CASSLKGVRPYGYTF. The full variable domain, with the rest looked up from reference TRBV5-4 and TRBJ1-2, is ETGVTQSPTHLIKTRGQQVTLRCSSQSGHNTVSWYQQALGQGPQFIFQYYREEENGRGNFPPRFSGLQFPNYSSELNVNALELDDSALYLCASSLKGVRPYGYTFGSGTRLTVV.

CDR3 in amino acids: CASSHIGLRDSRTGELFF. As DNA, the CDR3 is TGCGCCAGCAGCCACATAGGCCTAAGGGACAGCCGGACCGGGGAGCTGTTTTTT. This chain uses TRBV4-1 with TRBJ2-2; 7 bases match TRBD1. Germline V gene sequence: CDR1 MGHRA, CDR2 YSYEKL. The CDR3 has 18 residues. The V gene end was trimmed by 3 bases and the J gene end by 5 bases; junction bases not matched to a gene: 15.

The rearrangement joins TRBV6-2 or TRBV6-3 to TRBJ2-7; 8 nucleotides match TRBD2. Per germline, CDR1 MNHEY and CDR2 SVGEGT. Germline trimming cut 0 bases from V and 3 bases from J; bases unmatched to any gene: 4. This CDR3 has 15 residues. In nucleotides, the CDR3 is TGTGCCAGCAGTTACTCATGGCGGGGGGACTACGAGCAGTACTTC. It is translated as CASSYSWRGDYEQYF.

The chain joins TRBV7-3 to TRBJ2-7, with 9 positions matching TRBD2. J lost 0 bases, V lost 2 bases, and 8 bases had no gene match. The CDR3 is 17 amino acids. Germline-derived CDR1 and CDR2 are SGHTA and FQGTGA. The CDR3 DNA reads TGTGCCAGCAGCTTACTCAGACTAGCGGAACGCTCCTACGAGCAGTACTTC. The encoded protein is CASSLLRLAERSYEQYF.

This clone showed up just once. This chain links TRBV5-1 with TRBJ2-1, with D maybe TRBD2 (5 bases). Per germline, CDR1 SGHRS and CDR2 YFSETQ. The CDR3 is made up of 14 amino acids. V lost 4 bases and J lost 0, with 8 bases in between. The CDR3, as DNA: TGCGCCAGCAGCGGAGGCAGCTCCTACAATGAGCAGTTCTTC. This sequence encodes CASSGGSSYNEQFF.

The V and J genes are TRBV3-1 (or the pseudogene TRBV3-2) and TRBJ2-7; maybe TRBD1 (7 bases). The length of the CDR3 is 14 residues. CDR1 is LGHDT and CDR2 is YNNKEL in the germline V gene (reference sequence). V shed 3 bases and J shed 6 bases, with 15 bases lying between them. CDR3: CASSQGRGVGEQYF. The CDR3 DNA is TGTGCCAGCAGCCAGGGCAGGGGGGTTGGCGAGCAGTACTTC.

The V call is TRBV9, the J call TRBJ2-3; 7 nucleotides match TRBD1. The CDR3 is 14 residues long. The V segment lost 7 bases and the J segment 0 bases; nucleotides outside the gene matches: 5. Germline assignment: CDR1 SGDLS and CDR2 YYNGEE. In DNA, the CDR3 is TGTGCCAGCTCGACAGGGATTAGCACAGATACGCAGTATTTT. It is translated as CASSTGISTDTQYF.